This is a list of T cell receptor beta chains from one sample in a study of cytomegalovirus exposure and HLA in healthy donors. Sequenced by immunoSEQ multiplex PCR; TCRdb stores in-frame clones only, minus some. The clone table shows about 67,000 clones, with the ten largest holding about 16%. The sequenced material came from PBMCs. The receptors here all came from a boy younger than 18 in good health and CMV-seronegative. CDR3s include the opening cysteine and the closing phenylalanine or tryptophan. The D gene is left open where the match is weak.

>NA|TRBJ2-1|TRBV7-2|13
CASSLNPGDEQFF
TGTGCCAGCAGCTTAAATCCGGGAGATGAGCAGTTCTTC
>NA|TRBJ2-3|TRBV5-6|17
CASSLIFRVLSTDTQYF
TGTGCCAGCAGCTTGATTTTCAGGGTACTAAGCACAGATACGCAGTATTTT
>NA|TRBJ1-5|TRBV5-1|10
CASPDQPQHF
TGCGCCAGCCCCGATCAGCCCCAGCATTTT
>NA|TRBJ2-3|TRBV7-3|14
CASSLSFRTDTQYF
TGTGCCAGCAGCTTATCCTTCCGTACAGATACGCAGTATTTT
>NA|TRBJ2-2|TRBV7-2|14
CASNLQGNTGELFF
TGTGCCAGCAACCTACAGGGGAACACCGGGGAGCTGTTTTTT
>TRBD1|TRBJ1-4|TRBV30|13
CAGGGQGNEKLFF
TGTGCCGGGGGGGGACAGGGAAATGAAAAACTGTTTTTT
>NA|TRBJ1-2|TRBV6-1|15
CASSGGFPLAYGYTF
TGCGCCAGCAGTGGAGGGTTCCCCCTCGCCTATGGCTACACCTTC
>NA|TRBJ1-2|TRBV7-3|17
CASSLLPGGAGDYGYTF
TGTGCCAGCAGCTTACTACCCGGGGGGGCAGGGGACTATGGCTACACCTTC
>NA|TRBJ2-1|TRBV11-2|15
CASSLGGRGSDEQFF
TGTGCCAGCAGCTTAGGTGGGCGGGGAAGCGATGAGCAGTTCTTC
>NA|TRBJ1-1|TRBV9|17
CASSVRNLDTWNTEAFF
TGTGCCAGCAGCGTACGTAATTTGGACACCTGGAACACTGAAGCTTTCTTT
>NA|TRBJ2-3|TRBV5-1|16
CASSLVFGGATDTQYF
TGCGCCAGCAGCTTGGTTTTCGGGGGAGCCACAGATACGCAGTATTTT
>NA|TRBJ2-7|TRBV11-1|14
CASSPTLGGLEQYF
TGTGCCAGCAGTCCAACCCTGGGGGGATTGGAGCAGTACTTC
>TRBD2|TRBJ2-1|TRBV11-2|16
CASSLSSGLAPNEQFF
TGTGCCAGCAGCTTAAGTTCGGGACTAGCTCCAAATGAGCAGTTCTTC
>NA|TRBJ1-1|TRBV27|11
CASMRATEAFF
TGTGCCAGCATGAGAGCCACTGAAGCTTTCTTT
>NA|TRBJ2-1|TRBV6-1|16
CASSEEGSDAMHEQFF
TGTGCCAGCAGTGAAGAGGGGTCAGACGCCATGCATGAGCAGTTCTTC
>NA|TRBJ1-1|TRBV5-4|13
CASSLSSGTEAFF
TGTGCCAGCAGCTTGTCGTCGGGCACTGAAGCTTTCTTT
>TRBD2|TRBJ2-1|TRBV9|15
CASSGTSGSYNEQFF
TGTGCCAGCAGCGGGACTAGCGGGAGCTACAATGAGCAGTTCTTC
>NA|TRBJ2-7|TRBV7-9|14
CASSLAGRNYEQYF
TGTGCCAGCAGCTTGGCCGGCAGGAACTACGAGCAGTACTTC
>NA|TRBJ2-3|TRBV7-2|15
CASSLLAYSTDTQYF
TGTGCCAGCAGCTTATTAGCCTACAGCACAGATACGCAGTATTTT
>NA|TRBJ1-2|TRBV30|14
CAWSVPGQNYGYTF
TGTGCCTGGAGTGTACCAGGGCAAAACTATGGCTACACCTTC
>NA|TRBJ2-1|TRBV28|14
CASSLERSNNEQFF
TGTGCCAGCAGTTTAGAGCGGTCCAACAATGAGCAGTTCTTC
>TRBD1|TRBJ1-1|TRBV9|16
CASSGQGNGEDTEAFF
TGTGCCAGCAGCGGACAGGGTAATGGGGAGGACACTGAAGCTTTCTTT
>NA|TRBJ2-7|TRBV13|14
CASSLQQGRGEQYF
TGTGCCAGCAGCTTACAACAGGGCAGGGGCGAGCAGTACTTC
>NA|TRBJ2-1|TRBV7-9|16
CASSRSRDSPHNEQFF
TGTGCCAGCAGCCGATCCCGGGACTCGCCGCACAATGAGCAGTTCTTC
>NA|TRBJ1-2|TRBV27|15
CASSFTSSPNYGYTF
TGTGCCAGCAGTTTCACCAGTTCGCCTAACTATGGCTACACCTTC
>NA|TRBJ1-1|TRBV19|12
CASSTQTTEAFF
TGTGCCAGTAGTACACAAACGACTGAAGCTTTCTTT
>NA|TRBJ2-3|TRBV19|15
CASRVAGTGTDTQYF
TGTGCCAGTAGGGTCGCGGGGACTGGCACAGATACGCAGTATTTT
>NA|TRBJ2-1|TRBV10-3|15
CAIKAGSSTAGEQFF
TGTGCCATCAAGGCGGGTTCCAGTACGGCGGGTGAGCAGTTCTTC
>TRBD1|TRBJ1-1|TRBV6-5|14
CASSWTGRTAEAFF
TGTGCCAGCAGCTGGACAGGACGAACCGCTGAAGCTTTCTTT